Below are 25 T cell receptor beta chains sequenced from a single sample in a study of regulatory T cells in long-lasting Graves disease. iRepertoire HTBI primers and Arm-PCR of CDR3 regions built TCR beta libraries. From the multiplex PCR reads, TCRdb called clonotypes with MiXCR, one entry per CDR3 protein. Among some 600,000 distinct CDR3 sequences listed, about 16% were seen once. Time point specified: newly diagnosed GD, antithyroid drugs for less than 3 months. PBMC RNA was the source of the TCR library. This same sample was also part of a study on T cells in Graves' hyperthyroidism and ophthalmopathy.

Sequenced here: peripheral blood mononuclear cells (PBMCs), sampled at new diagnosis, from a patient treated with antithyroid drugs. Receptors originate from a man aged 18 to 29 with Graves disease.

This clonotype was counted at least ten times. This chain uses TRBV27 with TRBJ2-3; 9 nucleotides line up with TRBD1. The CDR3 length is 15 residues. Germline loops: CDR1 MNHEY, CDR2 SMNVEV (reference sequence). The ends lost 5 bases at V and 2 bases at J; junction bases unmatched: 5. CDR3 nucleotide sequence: TGTGCCAGCAGTGAGGGACAGGGAGACACAGATACGCAGTATTTT. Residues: CASSEGQGDTDTQYF.

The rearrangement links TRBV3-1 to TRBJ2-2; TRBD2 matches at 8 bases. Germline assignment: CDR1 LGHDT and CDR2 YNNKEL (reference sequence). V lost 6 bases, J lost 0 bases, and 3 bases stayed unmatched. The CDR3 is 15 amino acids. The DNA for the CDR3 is TGTGCCAGCAGTGAGGGACTAGCGAACACCGGGGAGCTGTTTTTT. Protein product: CASSEGLANTGELFF. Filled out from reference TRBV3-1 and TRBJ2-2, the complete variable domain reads DTAVSQTPKYLVTQMGNDKSIKCEQNLGHDTMYWYKQDSKKFLKIMFSYNNKELIINETVPNRFSPKSPDKAHLNLHINSLELGDSAVYFCASSEGLANTGELFFGEGSRLTVL.

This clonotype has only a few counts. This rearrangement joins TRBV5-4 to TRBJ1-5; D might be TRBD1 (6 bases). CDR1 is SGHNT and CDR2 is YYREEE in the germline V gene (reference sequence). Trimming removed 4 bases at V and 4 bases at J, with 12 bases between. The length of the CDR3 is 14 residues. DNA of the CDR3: TGTGCCAGCAGCGATGGACAGCAGAATCAGCCCCAGCATTTT. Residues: CASSDGQQNQPQHF.

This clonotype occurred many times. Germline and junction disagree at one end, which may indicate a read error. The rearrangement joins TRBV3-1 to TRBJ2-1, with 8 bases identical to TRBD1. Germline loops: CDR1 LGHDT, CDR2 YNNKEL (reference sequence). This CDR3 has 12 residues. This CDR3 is CASSRADREVDF. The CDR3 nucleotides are TGTGCCAGCAGCCGAGCGGACAGGGAAGTTGACTTC.

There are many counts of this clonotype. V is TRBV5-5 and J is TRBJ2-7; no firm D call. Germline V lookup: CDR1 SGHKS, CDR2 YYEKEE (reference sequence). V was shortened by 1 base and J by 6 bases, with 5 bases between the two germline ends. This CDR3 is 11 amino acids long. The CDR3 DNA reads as TGTGCCAGCAGCTTGTTCGGCGAGCAGTACTTC. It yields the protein CASSLFGEQYF.

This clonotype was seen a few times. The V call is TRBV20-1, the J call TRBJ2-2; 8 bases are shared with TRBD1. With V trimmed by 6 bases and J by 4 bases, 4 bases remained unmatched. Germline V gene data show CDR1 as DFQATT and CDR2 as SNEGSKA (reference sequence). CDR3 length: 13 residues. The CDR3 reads CSASRGLTGELFF. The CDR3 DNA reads TGCAGTGCAAGCAGGGGGCTCACCGGGGAGCTGTTTTTT.

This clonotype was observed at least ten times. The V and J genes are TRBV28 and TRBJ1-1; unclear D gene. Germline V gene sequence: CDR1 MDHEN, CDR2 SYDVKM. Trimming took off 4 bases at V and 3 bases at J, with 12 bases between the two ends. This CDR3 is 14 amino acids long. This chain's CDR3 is CASSYPWTDTEAFF. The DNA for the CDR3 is TGTGCCAGCAGTTACCCTTGGACGGACACTGAAGCTTTCTTT.

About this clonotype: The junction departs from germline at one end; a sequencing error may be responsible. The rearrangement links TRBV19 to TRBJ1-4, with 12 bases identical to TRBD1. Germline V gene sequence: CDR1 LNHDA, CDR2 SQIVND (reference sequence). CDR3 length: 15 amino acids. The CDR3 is CASSSRDRGLEKPFF. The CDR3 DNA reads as TGTGCCAGTAGTTCAAGGGACAGGGGGCTCGAAAAACCGTTTTTT.

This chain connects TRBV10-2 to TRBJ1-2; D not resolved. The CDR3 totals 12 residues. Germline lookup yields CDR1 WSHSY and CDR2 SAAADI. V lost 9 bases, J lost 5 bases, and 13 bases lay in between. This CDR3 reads CASQRDDYGYTF. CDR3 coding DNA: TGCGCCAGTCAGAGGGATGATTATGGCTACACCTTC.

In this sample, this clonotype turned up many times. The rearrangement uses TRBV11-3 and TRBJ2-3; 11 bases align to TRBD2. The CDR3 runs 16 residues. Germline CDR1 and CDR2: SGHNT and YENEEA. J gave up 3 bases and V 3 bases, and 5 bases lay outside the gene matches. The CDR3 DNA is TGTGCCAGCAGCTTGGTTAGCGGGAGGGGGACAGATACGCAGTATTTT. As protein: CASSLVSGRGTDTQYF.

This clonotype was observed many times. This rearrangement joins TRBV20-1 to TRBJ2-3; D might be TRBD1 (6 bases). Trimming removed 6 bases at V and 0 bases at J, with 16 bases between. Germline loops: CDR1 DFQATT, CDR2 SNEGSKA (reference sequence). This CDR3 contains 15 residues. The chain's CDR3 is CSALPLGHSTDTQYF. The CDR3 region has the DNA TGCAGTGCCCTACCGCTGGGACACAGCACAGATACGCAGTATTTT.

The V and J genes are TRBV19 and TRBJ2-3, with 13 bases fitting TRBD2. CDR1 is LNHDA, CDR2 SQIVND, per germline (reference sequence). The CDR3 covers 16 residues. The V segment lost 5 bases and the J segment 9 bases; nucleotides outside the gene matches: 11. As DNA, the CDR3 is TGTGCCAGTAGTGCAACTAGCGGGAGGGTCACGGGGACGCAGTATTTT. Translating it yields CASSATSGRVTGTQYF.

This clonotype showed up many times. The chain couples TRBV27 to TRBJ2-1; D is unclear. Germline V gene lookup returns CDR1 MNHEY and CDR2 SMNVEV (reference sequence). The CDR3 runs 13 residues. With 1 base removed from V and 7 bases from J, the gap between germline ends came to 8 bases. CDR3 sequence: CASSLWQMNEQFF. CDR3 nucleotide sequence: TGTGCCAGCAGTTTATGGCAGATGAATGAGCAGTTCTTC.

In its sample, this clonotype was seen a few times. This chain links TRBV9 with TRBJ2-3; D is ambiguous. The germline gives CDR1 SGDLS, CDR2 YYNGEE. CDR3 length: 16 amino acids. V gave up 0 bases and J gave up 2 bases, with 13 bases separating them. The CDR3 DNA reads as TGTGCCAGCAGCGTAGCTGCGGAATTCCCCACAGATACGCAGTATTTT. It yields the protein CASSVAAEFPTDTQYF.

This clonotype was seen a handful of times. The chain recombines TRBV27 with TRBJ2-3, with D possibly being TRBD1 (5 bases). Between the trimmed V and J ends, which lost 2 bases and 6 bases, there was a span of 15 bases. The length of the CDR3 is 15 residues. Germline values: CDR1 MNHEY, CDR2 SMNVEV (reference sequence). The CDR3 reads CASSLGWAGADTQYF. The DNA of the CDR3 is TGTGCCAGCAGTTTAGGTTGGGCTGGGGCCGATACGCAGTATTTT.

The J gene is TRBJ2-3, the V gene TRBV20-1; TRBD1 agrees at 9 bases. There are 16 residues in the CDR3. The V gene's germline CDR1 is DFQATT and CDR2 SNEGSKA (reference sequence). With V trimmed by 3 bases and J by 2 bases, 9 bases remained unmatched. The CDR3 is CSASGGTGRTTDTQYF. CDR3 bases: TGCAGTGCTAGTGGGGGGACAGGGAGAACCACAGATACGCAGTATTTT.

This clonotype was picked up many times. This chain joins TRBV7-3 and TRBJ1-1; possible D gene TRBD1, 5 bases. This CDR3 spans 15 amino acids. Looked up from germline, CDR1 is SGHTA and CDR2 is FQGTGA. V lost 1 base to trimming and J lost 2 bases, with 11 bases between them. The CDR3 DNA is TGTGCCAGCAGCTTAAACGGGGGTCCCAACACTGAAGCTTTCTTT. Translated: CASSLNGGPNTEAFF. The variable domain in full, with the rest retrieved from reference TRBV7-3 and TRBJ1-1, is GAGVSQTPSNKVTEKGKYVELRCDPISGHTALYWYRQSLGQGPEFLIYFQGTGAADDSGLPNDRFFAVRPEGSVSTLKIQRTERGDSAVYLCASSLNGGPNTEAFFGQGTRLTVV.

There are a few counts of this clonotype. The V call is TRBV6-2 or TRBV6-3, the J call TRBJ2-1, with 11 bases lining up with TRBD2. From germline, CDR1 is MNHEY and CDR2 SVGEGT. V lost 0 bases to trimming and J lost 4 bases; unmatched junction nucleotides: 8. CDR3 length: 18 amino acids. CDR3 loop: CASSYSDSGRGRYNEQFF. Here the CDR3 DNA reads TGTGCCAGCAGTTACTCCGATAGCGGGAGGGGGCGATACAATGAGCAGTTCTTC.

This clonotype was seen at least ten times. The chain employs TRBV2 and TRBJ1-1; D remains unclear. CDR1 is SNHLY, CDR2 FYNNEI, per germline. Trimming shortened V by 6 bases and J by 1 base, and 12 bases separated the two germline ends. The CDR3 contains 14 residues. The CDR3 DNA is TGTGCCAGCAGCCCCGGGCGAGCGAACACTGAAGCTTTCTTT. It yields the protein CASSPGRANTEAFF.

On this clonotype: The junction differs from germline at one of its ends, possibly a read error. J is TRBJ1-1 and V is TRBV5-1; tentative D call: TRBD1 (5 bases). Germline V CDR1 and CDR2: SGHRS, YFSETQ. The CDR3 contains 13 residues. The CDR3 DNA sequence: TGCGCCAGCAGCTTGTCGTGGGGGACTGAAGCTTTCTTC. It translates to CASSLSWGTEAFF.

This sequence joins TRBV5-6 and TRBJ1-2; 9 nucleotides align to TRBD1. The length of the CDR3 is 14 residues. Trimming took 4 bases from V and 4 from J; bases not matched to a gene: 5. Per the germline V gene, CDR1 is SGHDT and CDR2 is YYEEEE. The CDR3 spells CASSAGQGIYGYTF. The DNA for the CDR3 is TGTGCCAGCAGCGCGGGACAGGGAATCTATGGCTACACCTTC.

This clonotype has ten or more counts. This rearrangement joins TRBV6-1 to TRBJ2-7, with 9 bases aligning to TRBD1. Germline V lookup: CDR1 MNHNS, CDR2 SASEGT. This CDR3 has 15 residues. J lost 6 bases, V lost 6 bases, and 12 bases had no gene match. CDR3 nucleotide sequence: TGTGCCAGCAGCCTGATAGGACAGGGGTTGGTCGAGCAGTACTTC. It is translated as CASSLIGQGLVEQYF.

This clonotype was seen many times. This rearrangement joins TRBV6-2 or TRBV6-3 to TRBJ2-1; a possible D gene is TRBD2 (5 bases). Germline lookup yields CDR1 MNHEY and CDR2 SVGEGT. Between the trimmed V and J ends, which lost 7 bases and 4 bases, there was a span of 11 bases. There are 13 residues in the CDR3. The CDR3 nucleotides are TGTGCCAGCACCTACGGACTGTACAATGAGCAGTTCTTC. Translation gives CASTYGLYNEQFF.

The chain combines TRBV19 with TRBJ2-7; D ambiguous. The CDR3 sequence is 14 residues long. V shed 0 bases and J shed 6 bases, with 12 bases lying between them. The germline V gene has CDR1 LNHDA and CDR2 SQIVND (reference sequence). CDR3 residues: CASSIDRWAIEQYF. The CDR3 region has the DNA TGTGCCAGTAGTATAGATCGGTGGGCAATCGAGCAGTACTTC.

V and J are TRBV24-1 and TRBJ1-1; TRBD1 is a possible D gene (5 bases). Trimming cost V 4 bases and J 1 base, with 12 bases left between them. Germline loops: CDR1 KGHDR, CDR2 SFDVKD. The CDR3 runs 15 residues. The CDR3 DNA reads TGTGCCACCAGTGACCCCCGGGACGGGAACACTGAAGCTTTCTTT. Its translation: CATSDPRDGNTEAFF.